This T cell receptor beta chain was obtained from a study of shared clonotypes between healthy human individuals. V gave up 4 bases and J gave up 3 bases, with 16 bases separating them. The CDR3 sequence is 15 residues long. Germline V gene sequence: CDR1 SNHLY, CDR2 FYNNEI. Method: immunoSEQ multiplex PCR; TCRdb's copy keeps in-frame clones and lacks some. The repertoire holds fewer than 1.6 million clones, less than 99% seen once, with about 0.34% in the top ten. The source is a man aged 25-40 years in good health. The source material was naive CD4+ T cells sorted from blood. Noted subset: CD45RA+ positively selected. The chain employs TRBV2 and TRBJ2-7; unclear D gene. CDR3 in amino acids: CASSVLAPLSYEQYF. The CDR3 DNA is TGTGCCAGCAGTGTTTTGGCACCCCTTAGCTACGAGCAGTACTTC.